The next 14 T cell receptor beta chains were all read from a single sample in a study of blood T cell repertoires in COVID-19. Some clones are missing from TCRdb's copy, which holds only in-frame ones; the method was immunoSEQ multiplex PCR. The sample includes a few hundred thousand clones, around 87% of them seen just once. Input material: PBMCs or T cells enriched from blood (not recorded which). The receptors were gathered from a woman younger than 35 in a cohort exposed to, infected with or recovered from COVID-19 (not recorded which).

This chain joins TRBV3-1 (or the pseudogene TRBV3-2) and TRBJ2-5; 8 bases match TRBD2. The length of the CDR3 is 16 residues. Looked up from germline, CDR1 is LGHDT and CDR2 is YNNKEL (reference sequence). Trimming took 4 bases from V and 5 from J; bases not matched to a gene: 12. CDR3 loop: CASSPPYTGGRETQYF. The DNA of the CDR3 is TGTGCCAGCAGCCCTCCCTATACGGGAGGGAGGGAGACCCAGTACTTC.

The DNA of the CDR3 is TGTGCCAGTAGTATAGCGGGGACAGGGAGCGGAGATGGCTACACCTTC. Protein: CASSIAGTGSGDGYTF. The rearrangement links TRBV19 to TRBJ1-2, with 9 bases identical to TRBD1. CDR1 and CDR2 from the germline V gene are LNHDA and SQIVND (reference sequence). V lost 1 base to trimming and J lost 6 bases; unmatched junction nucleotides: 9. The CDR3 sequence is 16 residues long. The whole variable domain, filled in from reference TRBV19 and TRBJ1-2, reads DGGITQSPKYLFRKEGQNVTLSCEQNLNHDAMYWYRQDPGQGLRLIYYSQIVNDFQKGDIAEGYSVSREKKESFPLTVTSAQKNPTAFYLCASSIAGTGSGDGYTFGSGTRLTVV.

The V gene is TRBV30, the J gene TRBJ2-3, with 12 bases lining up with TRBD2. Germline-derived CDR1 and CDR2 are GTSNPN and SVGIG (reference sequence). V dropped 0 bases and J dropped 4; count of bases not matched to a gene: 5. The CDR3 sequence is 16 residues long. CDR3 bases: TGTGCCTGGAGTGTATCGCTAGCGGGAGGGGCAGATACGCAGTATTTT. As protein: CAWSVSLAGGADTQYF.

The rearrangement links TRBV18 to TRBJ1-1, with D uncertain. The germline V and J ends were trimmed by 3 bases and 1 base, with 3 bases remaining between them. Per germline, CDR1 KGHSH and CDR2 LQKENI. The CDR3 totals 12 residues. The CDR3 DNA sequence: TGTGCCAGCTCACCTCAGAACACTGAAGCTTTCTTT. Residues: CASSPQNTEAFF.

This clone was detected only once. The chain recombines TRBV9 with TRBJ1-4; 10 bases match TRBD1. The CDR3 length is 16 residues. J was trimmed by 7 bases and V by 0 bases; bases with no gene match: 6. Looked up from germline, CDR1 is SGDLS and CDR2 is YYNGEE. CDR3 protein: CASSVDSGTGVEKLFF. DNA for the CDR3: TGTGCCAGCAGCGTAGATTCCGGGACAGGGGTTGAAAAACTGTTTTTT.

CDR3 DNA sequence: TGTGCCAGCTCACCGTTAAGCGGGAGCTCGGACGAGCAGTACTTC. This sequence encodes CASSPLSGSSDEQYF. V gene TRBV18 combines with J gene TRBJ2-7; 8 positions match TRBD2. The length of the CDR3 is 15 residues. Trimming took 3 bases from V and 5 from J; bases not matched to a gene: 9. Looked up from germline, CDR1 is KGHSH and CDR2 is LQKENI.

This chain links TRBV19 with TRBJ2-2, with TRBD1 identical over 7 bases. Germline values: CDR1 LNHDA, CDR2 SQIVND (reference sequence). The CDR3 is made up of 14 amino acids. The V segment lost 11 bases and the J segment 2 bases; nucleotides outside the gene matches: 8. DNA for the CDR3: TGTGCCGCCAACAGGGGCGGAAACACCGGGGAGCTGTTTTTT. It yields the protein CAANRGGNTGELFF.

The CDR3 DNA follows: TGTGCCAGCAGTGGGGGCCTTTGGGGCTACACCTTC. This sequence encodes CASSGGLWGYTF. The V call is TRBV2, the J call TRBJ1-2, with D possibly being TRBD1 (5 bases). The germline gives CDR1 SNHLY, CDR2 FYNNEI. The V end was cut by 4 bases, the J end by 8 bases, with 11 bases between. The CDR3 covers 12 residues.

The DNA of the CDR3 is TGCGCCATCCACCCGGGCACAGGGGGCGAAGATGGCTACACCTTC. Translated: CAIHPGTGGEDGYTF. V is TRBV23-1 and J is TRBJ1-2; 9 nucleotides align to TRBD1. TRBV23-1 is given ORF status, its function remaining uncertain. With 10 bases clipped from V and 6 bases from J, the junction kept 15 bases outside the gene matches. The CDR3 contains 15 residues.

CDR3 sequence reads: CASSPGSYEKLFF. The CDR3, as DNA: TGTGCCAGCTCACCCGGGAGTTATGAAAAACTGTTTTTT. The rearrangement joins TRBV18 to TRBJ1-4; D is unclear. Germline CDR1 reads KGHSH; CDR2 reads LQKENI. The CDR3 loop spans 13 amino acids. V was pared by 3 bases and J by 6 bases, with 8 bases between.

This clone was recorded once. V usage is TRBV28 and J usage is TRBJ1-5; 7 bases agree with TRBD1. Trimming cost V 6 bases and J 2 bases; bases outside gene matches: 7. CDR1 MDHEN and CDR2 SYDVKM come from the germline V gene. The CDR3 length is 15 residues. The DNA for the CDR3 is TGTGCCAGCAGGCCAGGGGGACAAGGCAATCAGCCCCAGCATTTT. The encoded protein is CASRPGGQGNQPQHF.

The chain links TRBV19 to TRBJ2-2; D not resolved. V lost 4 bases and J 4 bases, leaving 13 bases between the germline ends. CDR1 and CDR2 (germline): LNHDA, SQIVND (reference sequence). This CDR3 has 15 residues. CDR3 nucleotides: TGTGCCAGTAGTACTCATCACCCAGGCACCGGGGAGCTGTTTTTT. Protein: CASSTHHPGTGELFF.

This clone showed up just once. The V and J genes are TRBV2 and TRBJ2-7; 7 bases agree with TRBD1. J gave up 2 bases and V 8 bases, and 0 bases lay outside the gene matches. CDR3 size: 11 residues. Germline CDR1 is SNHLY and CDR2 is FYNNEI. For the CDR3, the DNA is TGTGCCAGCCAGGGGGCCTACGAGCAGTACTTC. Residues: CASQGAYEQYF.

The V and J genes are TRBV2 and TRBJ2-1; 7 bases match TRBD1. CDR3 length: 15 amino acids. Germline V lookup: CDR1 SNHLY, CDR2 FYNNEI. V lost 6 bases and J lost 0; bases outside the gene matches: 5. The CDR3 sequence: CASSSQGSSYNEQFF. The CDR3 DNA follows: TGTGCCAGCAGCTCACAGGGGAGCTCCTACAATGAGCAGTTCTTC.